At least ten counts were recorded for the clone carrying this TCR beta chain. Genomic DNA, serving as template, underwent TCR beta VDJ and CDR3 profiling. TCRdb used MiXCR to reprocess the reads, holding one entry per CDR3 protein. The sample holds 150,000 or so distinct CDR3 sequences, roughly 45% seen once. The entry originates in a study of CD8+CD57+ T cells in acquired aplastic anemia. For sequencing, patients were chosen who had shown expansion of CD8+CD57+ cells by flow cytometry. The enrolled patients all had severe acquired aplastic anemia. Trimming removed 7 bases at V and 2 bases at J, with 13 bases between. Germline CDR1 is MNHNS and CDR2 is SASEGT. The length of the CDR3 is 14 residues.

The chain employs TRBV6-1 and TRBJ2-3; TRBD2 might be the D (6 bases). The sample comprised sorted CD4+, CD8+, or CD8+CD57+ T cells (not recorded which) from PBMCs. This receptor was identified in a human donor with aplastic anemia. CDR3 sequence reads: CASIQRELTDTQYF. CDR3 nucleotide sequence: TGTGCCAGCATCCAACGGGAGCTCACAGATACGCAGTATTTT.